These T cell receptor beta chains were read from a single sample in a study of T cell changes during pregnancy in multiple sclerosis. TCRdb keeps only in-frame clones here, not all; method: immunoSEQ multiplex PCR. The sample holds 34,000 or so clones; approximately 90% are singletons and the top ten take 3.5% to 5.5%. The sequencing used peripheral blood, collected in the second trimester of pregnancy. The receptors stem from a female donor in good health, enrolled as a control in a pregnancy study. Each CDR3 is given with its conserved first and last residue. Fields, in order: V gene, D gene, J gene, clone size, CDR3 protein, CDR3 DNA. The D gene is left open where the match is weak. A clone size is listed for some rows: how often the clone was seen (once, few, many), or a class if it is expanded.

v_gene: TRBV28; d_gene: -; j_gene: TRBJ2-7; abundance: -; CDR3aa: CASSLFLRPDYTSYEQYF; CDR3nt: TGTGCCAGCAGTTTATTCCTGAGACCCGACTATACTTCCTACGAGCAGTACTTC
v_gene: TRBV7-8; d_gene: TRBD1; j_gene: TRBJ2-7; abundance: few; CDR3aa: CASSPRTGGAEQYF; CDR3nt: TGTGCCAGCAGCCCTCGGACAGGGGGCGCCGAGCAGTACTTC
v_gene: TRBV27; d_gene: -; j_gene: TRBJ2-7; abundance: -; CDR3aa: CASSRGTGEQYF; CDR3nt: TGTGCCAGCAGCCGGGGGACCGGGGAGCAGTACTTC
v_gene: TRBV5-1; d_gene: TRBD1; j_gene: TRBJ2-7; abundance: -; CDR3aa: CASSPGQGLYEQYF; CDR3nt: TGCGCCAGCAGCCCCGGACAGGGGCTCTACGAGCAGTACTTC
v_gene: TRBV5-1; d_gene: -; j_gene: TRBJ2-6; abundance: -; CDR3aa: CASSSGPPGSRSGANVLTF; CDR3nt: TGCGCCAGCAGCTCAGGCCCGCCAGGGTCACGCTCTGGGGCCAACGTCCTGACTTTC
v_gene: TRBV6-5; d_gene: TRBD2; j_gene: TRBJ2-3; abundance: once; CDR3aa: CASSRGGARADTQYF; CDR3nt: TGTGCCAGCTCCCGGGGGGGGGCCAGGGCAGATACGCAGTATTTT
v_gene: TRBV4-2; d_gene: TRBD2; j_gene: TRBJ2-2; abundance: -; CDR3aa: CASSQRSGRDTGELFF; CDR3nt: TGTGCCAGCAGCCAACGTAGCGGGAGAGATACCGGGGAGCTGTTTTTT
v_gene: TRBV6-6; d_gene: -; j_gene: TRBJ1-5; abundance: once; CDR3aa: CASSPWRAGGQPQHF; CDR3nt: TGTGCCAGCAGCCCGTGGAGGGCAGGAGGTCAGCCCCAGCATTTT
v_gene: TRBV20-1; d_gene: -; j_gene: TRBJ1-2; abundance: -; CDR3aa: CSAYREGYTF; CDR3nt: TGCAGTGCGTACAGGGAAGGCTACACCTTC
v_gene: TRBV4-1; d_gene: TRBD1; j_gene: TRBJ2-4; abundance: once; CDR3aa: CASSQEEGAIYIQYF; CDR3nt: TGCGCCAGCAGCCAAGAAGAGGGGGCCATATACATTCAGTACTTC
v_gene: TRBV5-1; d_gene: -; j_gene: TRBJ2-7; abundance: -; CDR3aa: CASSTGEPYEQYF; CDR3nt: TGCGCCAGCAGCACCGGGGAGCCATACGAGCAGTACTTC
v_gene: TRBV5-1; d_gene: TRBD2; j_gene: TRBJ2-7; abundance: -; CDR3aa: CAIAPGLTYEQYF; CDR3nt: TGCGCCATCGCGCCGGGACTAACCTACGAGCAGTACTTC
v_gene: TRBV28; d_gene: TRBD2; j_gene: TRBJ2-2; abundance: -; CDR3aa: CASRYGLASGELFF; CDR3nt: TGTGCCAGCAGGTACGGACTAGCATCGGGGGAGCTGTTTTTT
v_gene: TRBV18; d_gene: -; j_gene: TRBJ1-2; abundance: -; CDR3aa: CASSPLGGNRVINGYTF; CDR3nt: TGTGCCAGCTCACCACTTGGTGGGAACAGGGTAATAAATGGCTACACCTTC
v_gene: TRBV18; d_gene: TRBD2; j_gene: TRBJ2-3; abundance: -; CDR3aa: CASSVSASGGVDTQYF; CDR3nt: TGTGCCAGCTCAGTCAGTGCTAGCGGGGGTGTGGATACGCAGTATTTT
v_gene: TRBV11-2; d_gene: -; j_gene: TRBJ2-2; abundance: -; CDR3aa: CASSLGARGTGELFF; CDR3nt: TGTGCCAGCAGCTTAGGTGCTAGAGGCACCGGGGAGCTGTTTTTT
v_gene: TRBV25-1; d_gene: TRBD1; j_gene: TRBJ1-6; abundance: -; CDR3aa: CASTGTGGTSYNSPLHF; CDR3nt: TGTGCCAGCACTGGGACAGGGGGTACCTCCTATAATTCACCCCTCCACTTT
v_gene: TRBV28; d_gene: TRBD1; j_gene: TRBJ1-5; abundance: -; CDR3aa: CASWRTGSGSNQPQHF; CDR3nt: TGTGCCAGCTGGAGGACAGGGAGCGGAAGCAATCAGCCCCAGCATTTT
v_gene: TRBV11-2; d_gene: -; j_gene: TRBJ1-6; abundance: -; CDR3aa: CASSARGVGYNSPLHF; CDR3nt: TGTGCCAGCAGCGCCCGGGGGGTAGGTTATAATTCACCCCTCCACTTT
v_gene: TRBV6-1; d_gene: -; j_gene: TRBJ1-6; abundance: -; CDR3aa: CAIVGLRNSPLHF; CDR3nt: TGTGCCATCGTAGGACTCCGTAATTCACCCCTCCACTTT